This entry describes one T cell receptor (beta chain). What it recognizes is unknown. The record originates from a study of a mutant IDH1 vaccine in newly diagnosed glioma. Time point of the sample: week 5, during vaccination. Mutant IDH1 20-mer peptide, at 300 ug, made up each vaccine dose, with topical imiquimod. The J segment lost 7 bases and the V segment lost 2 bases, leaving 8 bases of the junction unmatched. Germline V gives CDR1 SGHTA, CDR2 FQGNSA. This CDR3 has 16 amino acids. The assay was immunoSEQ multiplex PCR, and TCRdb's table has in-frame clones only and misses some. The table lists about 40,000 clones, roughly nine tenths of them singletons.

The chain recombines TRBV7-2 with TRBJ2-2, with 9 bases that match TRBD2. The sequences come from PBMCs, collected from a glioma patient whose treatment included an IDH1 peptide vaccine. The source of this sequence is a man aged 45-65 years with glioma. CDR3 in DNA: TGTGCCAGCAGCTTACGGGGTAGCGGGGGATTCGGGGAGCTGTTTTTT. Protein sequence: CASSLRGSGGFGELFF.